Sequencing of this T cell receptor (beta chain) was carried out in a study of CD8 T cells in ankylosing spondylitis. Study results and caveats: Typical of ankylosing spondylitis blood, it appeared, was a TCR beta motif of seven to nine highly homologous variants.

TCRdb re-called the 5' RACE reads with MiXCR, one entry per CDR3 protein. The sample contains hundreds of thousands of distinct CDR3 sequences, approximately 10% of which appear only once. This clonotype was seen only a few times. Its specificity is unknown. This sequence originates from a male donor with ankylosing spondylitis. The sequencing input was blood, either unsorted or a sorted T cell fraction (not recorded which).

The CDR3 loop reads CASSIRDAWLDTQYF. The CDR3 DNA follows: TGTGCCAGCAGCATTCGGGACGCTTGGTTAGATACGCAGTATTTT. The chain carries TRBV11-1 and TRBJ2-3, with D perhaps given as TRBD1 or TRBD2 (5 bases each). The ends were cut back, 5 bases at V and 5 bases at J, with 17 bases in the middle. The CDR3 covers 15 residues. Germline CDR1 reads SGHAT; CDR2 reads FQDESV (reference sequence).